This paragraph reports one TCR beta chain. V lost 3 bases to trimming and J lost 2 bases; unmatched junction nucleotides: 7. The length of the CDR3 is 16 residues. Per germline, CDR1 SGHRS and CDR2 YFSETQ. The sample originates from a study of control samples from healthy donors and cancer patients. The method was immunoSEQ multiplex PCR; TCRdb's version includes in-frame clones alone and lacks a portion of them. The data show about 120,000 clones, 85% to 90% seen once. V gene TRBV5-1 combines with J gene TRBJ2-5; 10 nucleotides align to TRBD1. The receptor's source is a man aged 25-45 years in good health. Sequencing was performed on blood. The CDR3 DNA reads as TGCGCCAGCAGCTGGGGACAGGGGACCAAACAAGAGACCCAGTACTTC. Its translation is CASSWGQGTKQETQYF.